The entry below gives a single T cell receptor (beta chain) sequence along with its context. The data were obtained in a study of blood T cell repertoires in COVID-19. Across the study: The study drew acute and convalescent COVID-19 samples from the United States, Italy and Spain. Nucleic acid was either cDNA or gDNA, and it came from T cells, B-cell-depleted T cells, or PBMCs.

This CDR3 contains 17 residues. Trimming removed 1 base at V and 1 base at J, with 14 bases between. Germline V lookup: CDR1 SEHNR, CDR2 FQNEAQ (reference sequence). Under the authors' procedure: The authors estimated nucleated cell counts from reference gene primer amplification. Method: immunoSEQ multiplex PCR; TCRdb's copy keeps in-frame clones and lacks some. V and J calls plus clone size are reproduced from that table; the DNA served to infer D and trimming. The table has some 56,000 clones, 65% to 85% seen once. Input material: peripheral blood. This receptor was taken from a man aged 60-69 years with acute or convalescent COVID-19. V is TRBV7-9 and J is TRBJ2-1; the D gene is possibly TRBD2 (5 bases). The CDR3 protein is CASSLDRTTKSYNEQFF. DNA of the CDR3: TGTGCCAGCAGCTTAGATAGGACGACTAAATCCTACAATGAGCAGTTCTTC.